The T cell receptor beta chain described here comes from a study of T-cell reconstitution after alpha-beta-depleted transplantation in children. The CDR3 runs to 15 residues. V gave up 6 bases and J gave up 1 base; unmatched junction bases: 10. Germline assignment: CDR1 SQVTM and CDR2 ANQGSEA. This clonotype was counted between two and nine times. The authors prepared the TCRbeta library with unique molecular identifiers. A single record per CDR3 protein comes from TCRdb applying MiXCR to the PCR reads. The table lists roughly 570,000 distinct CDR3 sequences, roughly a quarter of them singletons. The rearrangement joins TRBV29-1 to TRBJ2-3; 7 positions match TRBD1. This sequence originates from a boy under two years old with Wiskott-Aldrich syndrome, due to receive a stem cell transplant. Material: PBMCs, obtained before TCRalphabeta/CD19-depleted stem cell transplant. The CDR3 loop reads CSVVGGESRTDTQYF. The DNA for the CDR3 is TGCAGCGTGGTAGGGGGCGAGAGTCGCACAGATACGCAGTATTTT.